This T cell receptor (beta chain) was recovered during a study of post-analysis software for immune sequencing data. Background on the study: The study covered relapsing-remitting, secondary progressive and progressive-relapsing courses of multiple sclerosis.

The study, taken as a whole, reports: Relative to controls, patients had several TRBV segments at higher frequency, with TRBV5-6, TRBV5-1 and TRBV20-1 among these. Strong co-clustering by F measure was evident for samples that had been prepared in the same batch. Among multiple sclerosis patients, normalized Chao1 diversity was significantly below that of controls.

The table lists this clonotype with many counts. Its specificity is unknown. The authors incorporated unique molecular identifiers into the TCR beta cDNA libraries. TCRdb re-called the PCR reads with MiXCR, one entry per CDR3 protein. The sample has around 180,000 distinct CDR3 sequences, 30% seen once. V lost 1 base and J 3 bases, leaving 7 bases between the germline ends. The CDR3 totals 13 residues. Germline V gives CDR1 MDHEN, CDR2 SYDVKM. This sequence joins TRBV28 and TRBJ2-7; D ambiguous. The receptor was isolated from a girl aged 5-17 years with multiple sclerosis. Material for sequencing was blood. The CDR3 here is CASSLFPVYEQYF. CDR3 bases: TGTGCCAGCAGTTTATTTCCTGTCTACGAGCAGTACTTC.